A selection of T cell receptor beta chains follows, all from one sample in a study of T-cell reconstitution after alpha-beta-depleted transplantation in children. MiXCR, applied by TCRdb to the PCR reads, yields one record per CDR3 protein. In the table there are more than 150,000 distinct CDR3 sequences, 13% to 15% of which are singletons. Sequences were derived from PBMCs from the stem cell graft donor, sampled from the stem cell graft. The receptors originated from a human donor who donated a stem cell graft to a child with acute lymphoblastic leukemia. CDR3s include the opening cysteine and the closing phenylalanine or tryptophan. D genes are given only for firm matches. Clone size is not always given. Where it is, it says once, few, many or a class for expanded clones.

J | V | D | size | DNA | CDR3
TRBJ2-2 | TRBV5-4 | - | few | TGTGCCAGCAGCCATAGCGCCTCCCTAAACACCGGGGAGCTGTTTTTT | CASSHSASLNTGELFF
TRBJ2-5 | TRBV19 | - | many | TGTGCCAGTAGTATCGGCCGGTCTAGAAGGGGGGAGACCCAGTACTTC | CASSIGRSRRGETQYF
TRBJ1-6 | TRBV2 | - | many | TGTGCCAGCAGTTCAAGGACACCTTATAATTCACCCCTCCACTTT | CASSSRTPYNSPLHF
TRBJ2-5 | TRBV30 | - | - | TGTGCCTGGAACGAACGAGTTGAGGAGACCCAGTACTTC | CAWNERVEETQYF
TRBJ2-5 | TRBV5-1 | TRBD2 | few | TGCGCCAGCGGAACAACTAGCGGGAGAGGCGAGACCCAGTACTTC | CASGTTSGRGETQYF
TRBJ1-1 | TRBV12-3/TRBV12-4 | TRBD1 | many | TGTGCCAGCAGTTTTGGACAGGGTATGAGTGAAGCTTTCTTT | CASSFGQGMSEAFF
TRBJ1-1 | TRBV20-1 | - | few | TGCAGTGCTAGAGCCCGAAGCTGGCTGAACACTGAAGCTTTCTTT | CSARARSWLNTEAFF
TRBJ1-5 | TRBV20-1 | - | - | TGCAGTGCTAGAGGACAGGCCAATCAGCCCCAGCATTTT | CSARGQANQPQHF
TRBJ2-3 | TRBV11-3 | TRBD1 | many | TGTGCCAGCAGCCGATTTAGGGGACAGAGCACAGATACGCAGTATTTT | CASSRFRGQSTDTQYF
TRBJ1-1 | TRBV12-3/TRBV12-4 | TRBD1 | many | TGTGCCAGCAGTTCGGACAGGCGCAACACTATGAACACTGAAGCTTTCTTT | CASSSDRRNTMNTEAFF
TRBJ2-3 | TRBV15 | - | many | TGTGCCACCAGCAGAGATATGTCAGATACGCAGTATTTT | CATSRDMSDTQYF
TRBJ1-2 | TRBV6-2/TRBV6-3 | - | many | TGTGCCAGCAGTTATCAGGACGGAACTAACTATGGCTACACCTTC | CASSYQDGTNYGYTF
TRBJ2-7 | TRBV30 | TRBD1 | - | TGTGCCTGGGGGACAGGGAAGACCTACGAGCAGTACTTC | CAWGTGKTYEQYF
TRBJ1-2 | TRBV4-1 | TRBD1 | many | TGCGCCAGCAGCCAAGGTGAGCTATTGTCCCGGGACAGGGACTATGGCTACACCTTC | CASSQGELLSRDRDYGYTF
TRBJ2-3 | TRBV20-1 | - | many | TGCAGTGCCGCCAGGGGTTGGGAAGATACGCAGTATTTT | CSAARGWEDTQYF
TRBJ1-6 | TRBV29-1 | TRBD1 | many | TGCAGCGTCCGGACAGGGGATGGAAATTCACCCCTCCACTTT | CSVRTGDGNSPLHF
TRBJ2-1 | TRBV30 | TRBD2 | - | TGTGCCTGGAGTAGGCGGGAGGGGCAGCAGTTCTTC | CAWSRREGQQFF
TRBJ1-1 | TRBV12-3/TRBV12-4 | - | many | TGTGCCAGCAGCCTCAACAGGGAAGCCACTGAAGCTTTCTTT | CASSLNREATEAFF
TRBJ1-2 | TRBV6-5 | - | many | TGTGCCAGCAGTTACATGGGTGGCTACACCTTC | CASSYMGGYTF
TRBJ2-5 | TRBV12-3/TRBV12-4 | - | - | TGTGCCTGCAGTTCAATTGTAGGATCACGGACAGCCCAAGAGACCCAGTACTTC | CACSSIVGSRTAQETQYF
TRBJ2-7 | TRBV5-1 | - | many | TGCGCCAGCAGCGCCGACGCGTGGACCCCTTACGAGCAGTACTTC | CASSADAWTPYEQYF
TRBJ2-1 | TRBV5-1 | - | many | TGCGCCAGCAGCCGAGACAACAATGAGCAGTTCTTC | CASSRDNNEQFF
TRBJ2-1 | TRBV5-1 | TRBD2 | many | TGCGCCAGCAGCTTACCAGAAAACTTAGGACTAGCGAACAATGAGCAGTTCTTC | CASSLPENLGLANNEQFF
TRBJ2-3 | TRBV12-3/TRBV12-4 | TRBD2 | - | TGTGCCAGCAGGGGAATAGCGGGTTCAAGGAATACGCAGTATTTT | CASRGIAGSRNTQYF
TRBJ2-1 | TRBV5-1 | TRBD1 | few | TGCGCCAGCAGCTTGGCCCCGGACAGGGTGACAAGAAATGAGCAGTTCTTC | CASSLAPDRVTRNEQFF
TRBJ2-1 | TRBV11-3 | TRBD2 | many | TGTGCCAGCAGCTCGATCGGGACTAGCGGGAACTACAATGAGCAGTTCTTC | CASSSIGTSGNYNEQFF
TRBJ1-1 | TRBV29-1 | - | many | TGCAGCGGGAGGACCGGGGCCTGGGACACTGAAGCTTTCTTT | CSGRTGAWDTEAFF
TRBJ2-2 | TRBV10-3 | TRBD1 | many | TGTGCCATTAGAACCGGGACAGACAACTCCGGGGAGCTGTTTTTT | CAIRTGTDNSGELFF
TRBJ1-6 | TRBV6-4 | - | - | TGTGCCAGCAGTGACGAGGCCAATTCACCCCTCCACTTT | CASSDEANSPLHF
TRBJ2-1 | TRBV5-1 | - | many | TGCGCCAGCAGCTTGTCCCTAGATCTGAATGAGCAGTTCTTC | CASSLSLDLNEQFF
TRBJ2-1 | TRBV30 | - | few | TGTGCCTGGAGTTTCGGGAGTGTCGGGACCTCCTACAATGAGCAGTTCTTC | CAWSFGSVGTSYNEQFF
TRBJ2-1 | TRBV20-1 | TRBD1 | few | TGCAGTGCTAACCCCCGGGACAGGAGCTCCTACAATGAGCAGTTCTTC | CSANPRDRSSYNEQFF
TRBJ2-4 | TRBV28 | TRBD2 | many | TGTGCCAGCAGTCCCCTTCGGGAGGGAAACATTCAGTACTTC | CASSPLREGNIQYF
TRBJ2-3 | TRBV12-3/TRBV12-4 | TRBD2 | few | TGTGCCAGCAGTTTTCGAGGGAGGGCCCGGGTCACAGATACGCAGTATTTT | CASSFRGRARVTDTQYF
TRBJ2-4 | TRBV6-5 | TRBD2 | many | TGTGCCAGCACCGGCGGGAGTGCCAAAAACATTCAGTACTTC | CASTGGSAKNIQYF
TRBJ1-1 | TRBV6-5 | - | many | TGTGCCAGCAGTTCCCCCCAGGTTCGGAACACTGAAGCTTTCTTT | CASSSPQVRNTEAFF
TRBJ1-1 | TRBV28 | - | many | TGTGCCAGCAGTTTACAGAGGGGGACTGAAGCTTTCTTT | CASSLQRGTEAFF
TRBJ2-1 | TRBV7-2 | TRBD2 | many | TGTGCCAGCAGACAAGGGACTAGCTCTTACAATGAGCAGTTCTTC | CASRQGTSSYNEQFF
TRBJ1-2 | TRBV25-1 | TRBD1 | many | TGTGCCAGCAGTGAATACCCGGACAGGGACTATGGCTACACCTTC | CASSEYPDRDYGYTF
TRBJ2-4 | TRBV7-2 | TRBD1 | - | TGTGCCAGCAGCGCAGACAGGGGGCTTACCAAAAACAGTCAGTACTTC | CASSADRGLTKNSQYF